A selection of T cell receptor beta chains follows, all from one sample in a study of CD8 T cells in Susac syndrome. From the immunoSEQ multiplex PCR reads, TCRdb called clonotypes with MiXCR, one entry per CDR3 protein. The sample includes about 130,000 distinct CDR3 sequences, just under 95% seen only once; the top ten take 0.07% to 0.09%. Sequenced: CD4+ T cells from PBMCs. These receptors originate from a human donor in good health. Each CDR3 is given with its conserved first and last residue. D genes are given only for firm matches.

D: TRBD2
V: TRBV29-1
J: TRBJ2-1
CDR3: CSVEGLAGHEQFF

D: TRBD2
V: TRBV20-1
J: TRBJ2-1
CDR3: CSAIRGLAPNEQFF

D: -
V: TRBV29-1
J: TRBJ1-1
CDR3: CSVETPARNTEAFF

D: -
V: TRBV10-3
J: TRBJ2-7
CDR3: CASKGQAGDFYEQYF

D: -
V: TRBV9
J: TRBJ1-1
CDR3: CASSVGQSNTEAFF

D: TRBD1
V: TRBV6-5
J: TRBJ1-5
CDR3: CASSAGTGVNQPQHF

D: -
V: TRBV29-1
J: TRBJ1-1
CDR3: CSVGDGGRRDTEAFF

D: -
V: TRBV2
J: TRBJ1-1
CDR3: CASSGGPGTEAFF

D: TRBD1
V: TRBV5-1
J: TRBJ2-7
CDR3: CASRRDPGQGAHEQYF

D: -
V: TRBV19
J: TRBJ2-2
CDR3: CASSMEARGTGELFF

D: -
V: TRBV5-1
J: TRBJ2-1
CDR3: CASSLGTYNEQFF

D: TRBD1
V: TRBV6-2/TRBV6-3
J: TRBJ2-1
CDR3: CASSLAGTGYNEQFF

D: -
V: TRBV6-2/TRBV6-3
J: TRBJ2-1
CDR3: CASSRQDAASNEQFF

D: -
V: TRBV27
J: TRBJ2-3
CDR3: CASSLSATGYSTDTQYF

D: TRBD1
V: TRBV2
J: TRBJ1-2
CDR3: CASSSDRDGYTF

D: -
V: TRBV5-4
J: TRBJ2-3
CDR3: CASSLVPGSDTQYF

D: TRBD2
V: TRBV3-1
J: TRBJ2-3
CDR3: CASSRPSGRADTQYF

D: TRBD2
V: TRBV4-1
J: TRBJ2-4
CDR3: CASSQVASGREAKNIQYF

D: -
V: TRBV28
J: TRBJ1-1
CDR3: CASGLTGIMNTEAFF

D: TRBD1
V: TRBV29-1
J: TRBJ2-3
CDR3: CSVGTGGSTDTQYF

D: -
V: TRBV4-1
J: TRBJ2-2
CDR3: CASSQPPLVNTGELFF

D: TRBD2
V: TRBV7-2
J: TRBJ2-7
CDR3: CASSLTWAGGFHEQYF

D: TRBD1
V: TRBV12-3/TRBV12-4
J: TRBJ1-2
CDR3: CASSPDRGRPPYGYTF

D: -
V: TRBV25-1
J: TRBJ2-7
CDR3: CASSFLPGGVSEQYF

D: TRBD1
V: TRBV6-5
J: TRBJ2-7
CDR3: CASSPIDRDYEQYF

D: TRBD2
V: TRBV7-2
J: TRBJ2-7
CDR3: CASSFSGGYEQYF

D: -
V: TRBV5-1
J: TRBJ2-3
CDR3: CASSSPGSTDTQYF

D: -
V: TRBV29-1
J: TRBJ1-1
CDR3: CSAQDSMNTEAFF

D: -
V: TRBV20-1
J: TRBJ1-1
CDR3: CSVEEGVNTEAFF

D: -
V: TRBV7-2
J: TRBJ2-2
CDR3: CASSSYTGELFF

D: -
V: TRBV2
J: TRBJ1-1
CDR3: CASSERRGNTEAFF

D: TRBD1
V: TRBV5-1
J: TRBJ2-7
CDR3: CASSLRQGARGEQYF

D: -
V: TRBV12-3/TRBV12-4
J: TRBJ2-2
CDR3: CASSLVGLHTGELFF

D: TRBD1
V: TRBV20-1
J: TRBJ1-2
CDR3: CSASDRGNYGYTF

D: -
V: TRBV14
J: TRBJ1-1
CDR3: CASSRPSFNTEAFF

D: -
V: TRBV4-1
J: TRBJ1-4
CDR3: CASSQGQKPANEKLFF

D: -
V: TRBV7-9
J: TRBJ1-5
CDR3: CASSLGSQENQPQHF

D: -
V: TRBV4-3
J: TRBJ2-2
CDR3: CASSQDNTLGRELFF

D: TRBD2
V: TRBV12-3/TRBV12-4
J: TRBJ2-1
CDR3: CASSKASGRGEQFF

D: -
V: TRBV20-1
J: TRBJ2-5
CDR3: CSAGGGGKTQYF

D: -
V: TRBV3-1
J: TRBJ1-2
CDR3: CASSQSRESYGYTF

D: -
V: TRBV3-1
J: TRBJ2-7
CDR3: CASSLRSADEQYF

D: TRBD1
V: TRBV7-2
J: TRBJ1-5
CDR3: CASSLGQGPNQPQHF

D: -
V: TRBV30
J: TRBJ1-1
CDR3: CAWGRMSTEAFF

D: -
V: TRBV20-1
J: TRBJ2-5
CDR3: CSAKRGSGGETQYF